These 2 T cell receptor beta chains came from one sample sequenced in a study of breast tumors, draining lymph nodes, adjacent tissues. TCRdb reprocessed the multiplex PCR reads with MiXCR, giving one entry per CDR3 protein. This sample has approximately 170,000 distinct CDR3 sequences; 25% to 40% occur once, and the top ten carry about 4%. Axillary draining lymph nodes of breast cancer patients supplied the node samples. The sample taken for sequencing was axillary lymph node tissue. All receptors derive from a female donor with breast cancer. Some clones in this sample may be carry-over from other donors' samples.

This clonotype appeared once. The chain carries TRBV10-3 and TRBJ1-4, with TRBD1 matching 10 bases. CDR3 size: 14 residues. The J segment lost 11 bases and the V segment lost 7 bases, leaving 10 bases of the junction unmatched. Germline V gene data show CDR1 as ENHRY and CDR2 as SYGVKD. CDR3 coding DNA: TGTGCCATCACCTCTTCTCCGGACAGGGGGAAACTGTTTTTT. Translated, it gives CAITSSPDRGKLFF.

With respect to this clonotype: A much larger clone lies one base from this, so it may be a read error. It is likely a read error, because the conserved phenylalanine at the end of the CDR3 is missing. This chain uses TRBV9 with TRBJ2-1; 7 nucleotides match TRBD2. The CDR3 extends over 13 amino acids. The trim removed 7 bases at V and 3 bases at J, leaving 4 bases unmatched. Germline V gives CDR1 SGDLS, CDR2 YYNGEE. CDR3 sequence: CASGGDFYNEQFS. CDR3 DNA: TGTGCCAGCGGGGGGGACTTCTACAATGAGCAGTTCTCC.